This T cell receptor beta chain appears in the sequencing data of a study of shared clonotypes between healthy human individuals. Study findings and constraints: Sampling involved blood alone; tissue repertoires likely differ.

Germline-derived CDR1 and CDR2 are LNHDA and SQIVND (reference sequence). Trimming left V 6 bases short and J 3 bases short, with 19 bases between. The CDR3 totals 16 residues. Every donor, a Caucasian adult, lived in Nashville, Tennessee. This clone was seen only once. Its antigen is unknown. Repertoires were generated with immunoSEQ multiplex PCR, while TCRdb's copy carries only in-frame clones and drops some. The profile shows over 1.4 million clones, roughly 96% of them singletons. Sequenced sample: naive CD4+ T cells sorted from blood. Subset defined: CD45RA+ positively selected. The sequence came from a man aged 25-45 years in good health. The chain links TRBV19 to TRBJ2-3, with D possibly matching TRBD2 (6 bases). CDR3 protein: CASRRRGTFGTDTQYF. In DNA, the CDR3 is TGTGCCAGTAGACGTCGGGGGACGTTCGGTACAGATACGCAGTATTTT.